This T cell receptor beta chain was found in a study of neurological immune-mediated disorders. About this clonotype itself: An end of the junction differs from the germline gene, which may be a read error.

The CDR3 covers 17 residues. Germline V gene data show CDR1 as SSHAT and CDR2 as FNYEAQ (reference sequence). The making of cDNA relied on 5'RACE with 10-nucleotide random UMIs. TCRdb re-called the 5' RACE reads with MiXCR, one entry per CDR3 protein. This sample has around 70,000 distinct CDR3 sequences, with 3% to 4% found just once. The gene calls are TRBV7-7 and TRBJ1-4; 8 nucleotides agree with TRBD1. This TCR derives from a woman aged 50 to 65 with multiple sclerosis. The specimen sequenced was PBMCs. This CDR3 is CASSPLTGGQGDEKLFF. The CDR3 DNA reads as TGTGCTAGCAGCCCCCTTACCGGCGGACAGGGAGACGAAAAACTGTTTTTT.